This T cell receptor beta chain was observed in a study of cytomegalovirus exposure and HLA in healthy donors. About this clone: What it binds is unknown.

Points from the study as a whole: Later analysis showed most CMV-associated TCR beta chains appearing HLA-restricted. TRBV6-2, TRBV6-3 and some other V segments were excluded as indistinguishable. When presence/absence was analysed, sequencing depth was taken to be roughly uniform across donors. A reported reduction in N-insertions relative to the 666-donor mean was seen in an Asian-associated ancestry cluster in a later analysis.

V lost 0 bases, J lost 5 bases, and 6 bases stayed unmatched. The length of the CDR3 is 15 residues. Germline CDR1 reads SGHVS; CDR2 reads FQNEAQ. PCR used 60 Vbeta primers and 13 Jbeta primers. This table comes from immunoSEQ multiplex PCR, and its TCRdb copy is limited to in-frame clones, with some not included. The table records 95,000 to 100,000 clones, more than 80% of them present only once. The specimen was PBMCs. The gene calls are TRBV7-8 and TRBJ2-7; 8 bases agree with TRBD1. The TCR comes from a man aged 25 to 40 in good health and CMV-seronegative. CDR3 in amino acids: CASSLARDRSHEQYF. As DNA, the CDR3 is TGTGCCAGCAGCTTAGCCCGGGACAGGTCCCACGAGCAGTACTTC.